Below, 5 T cell receptor beta chains from the same sample are listed, as sequenced in a study of blood T cell repertoires in COVID-19. Repertoires were generated with immunoSEQ multiplex PCR, while TCRdb's copy carries only in-frame clones and drops some. This sample has roughly 260,000 clones, with approximately 79% found just once. Sequencing was carried out using peripheral blood. Receptors originate from a woman aged 35 to 49 with active or convalescent COVID-19.

This chain connects TRBV7-3 to TRBJ1-2, with 10 bases fitting TRBD1. CDR1 is SGHTA and CDR2 is FQGTGA in the germline V gene. The CDR3 is made up of 16 amino acids. J gave up 7 bases and V 0 bases, and 8 bases lay outside the gene matches. CDR3 nucleotides: TGTGCCAGCAGCTTAACCCCCGGGACAGGGGAGGGTGGCTACACCTTC. This translates into CASSLTPGTGEGGYTF.

The chain employs TRBV28 and TRBJ1-2; TRBD1 matches at 8 bases. The germline V gene has CDR1 MDHEN and CDR2 SYDVKM. After removal of 2 bases from V and 5 bases from J, the junction contained 4 bases not matched to a gene. The CDR3 is made up of 14 amino acids. CDR3 region: CASSLGQGAYGYTF. Here the CDR3 DNA reads TGTGCCAGCAGTTTAGGCCAGGGGGCTTATGGCTACACCTTC.

CDR3 coding DNA: TGTGCCAGCAGCTTAGGGCGACACCCTAATGAAAAACTGTTTTTT. Translated, it gives CASSLGRHPNEKLFF. The chain employs TRBV7-3 and TRBJ1-4; D unresolved. CDR1 is SGHTA and CDR2 is FQGTGA in the germline V gene. This CDR3 is built from 15 residues. Trimming removed 2 bases at V and 3 bases at J, with 10 bases between.

The chain links TRBV6-5 to TRBJ2-3, with TRBD2 matching over 9 bases. V lost 7 bases to trimming and J lost 4 bases; unmatched junction nucleotides: 3. CDR3 length: 13 amino acids. CDR1 and CDR2 (germline): MNHEY, SVGAGI. CDR3: CASNGGGADTQYF. For the CDR3, the DNA is TGTGCCAGCAATGGCGGGGGGGCAGATACGCAGTATTTT.

Only one count was recorded for this clone. One junction end does not reproduce the germline sequence, and a read error may be involved. V gene TRBV6-5 combines with J gene TRBJ2-7, with a tentative D call TRBD1 (6 bases). This CDR3 is 16 amino acids long. The V gene's germline CDR1 is MNHEY and CDR2 SVGAGI. This chain's CDR3 is CASSYSPLDSSYEQYF. Here the CDR3 DNA reads TGTGCCAGCAGCTACTCCCCTCTGGACAGCTCCTACGAGCAGTACTTC.